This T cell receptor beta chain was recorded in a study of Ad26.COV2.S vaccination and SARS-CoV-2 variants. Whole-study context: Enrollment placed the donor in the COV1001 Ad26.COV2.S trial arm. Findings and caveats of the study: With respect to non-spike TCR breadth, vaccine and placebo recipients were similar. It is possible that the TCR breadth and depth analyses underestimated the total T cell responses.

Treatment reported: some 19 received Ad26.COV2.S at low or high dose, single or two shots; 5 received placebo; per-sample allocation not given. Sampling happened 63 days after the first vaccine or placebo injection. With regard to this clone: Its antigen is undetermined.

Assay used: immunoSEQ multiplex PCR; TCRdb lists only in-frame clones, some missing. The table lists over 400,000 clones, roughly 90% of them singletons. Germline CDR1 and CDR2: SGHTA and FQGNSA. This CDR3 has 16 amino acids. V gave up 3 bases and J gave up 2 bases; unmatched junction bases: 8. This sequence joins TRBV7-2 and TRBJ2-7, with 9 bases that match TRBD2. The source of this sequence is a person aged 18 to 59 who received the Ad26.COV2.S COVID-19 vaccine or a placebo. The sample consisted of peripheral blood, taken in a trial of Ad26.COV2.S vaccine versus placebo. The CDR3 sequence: CASSFQAGGYTYEQYF. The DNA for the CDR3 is TGTGCCAGCAGCTTCCAAGCGGGGGGCTACACCTACGAGCAGTACTTC.